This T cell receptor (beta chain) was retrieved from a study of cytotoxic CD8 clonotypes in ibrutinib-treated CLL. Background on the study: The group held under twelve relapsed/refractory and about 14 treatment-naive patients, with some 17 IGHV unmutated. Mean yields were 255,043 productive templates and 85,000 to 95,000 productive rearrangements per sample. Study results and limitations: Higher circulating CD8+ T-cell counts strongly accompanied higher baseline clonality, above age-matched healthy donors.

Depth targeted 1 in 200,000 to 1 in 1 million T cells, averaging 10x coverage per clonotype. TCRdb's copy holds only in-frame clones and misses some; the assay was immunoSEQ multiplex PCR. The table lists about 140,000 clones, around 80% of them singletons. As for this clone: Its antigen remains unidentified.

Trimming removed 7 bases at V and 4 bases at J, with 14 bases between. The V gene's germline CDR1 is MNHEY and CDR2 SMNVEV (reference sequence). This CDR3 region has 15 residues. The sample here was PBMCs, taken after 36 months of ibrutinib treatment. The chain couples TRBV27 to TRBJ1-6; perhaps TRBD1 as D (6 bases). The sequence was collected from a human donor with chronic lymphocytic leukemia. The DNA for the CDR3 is TGTGCCAGCAAACCAGGGGATCGGTATAATTCACCCCTCCACTTT. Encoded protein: CASKPGDRYNSPLHF.